This record covers a single TCR beta chain. Its antigen is currently unknown. The protocol was immunoSEQ multiplex PCR, while the TCRdb copy is restricted to in-frame clones and leaves out a portion. The sample records approximately 810,000 clones, around 92% being singletons. This record belongs to a study of shared clonotypes between healthy human individuals. Findings and limits, study-wide: On the whole, naive subsets had larger estimated richness than memory subsets had.

Naive CD8 populations comprised CD45RO-negative cells positively selected for CCR7, excluding terminally differentiated effector memory CD45RA+ cells. The CDR3 has 15 residues. With 2 bases removed from V and 0 bases from J, the gap between germline ends came to 8 bases. In germline, CDR1 is MDHEN, CDR2 SYDVKM. The J gene is TRBJ1-3, the V gene TRBV28; D ambiguous. The source of this sequence is a man in his thirties or forties in good health. What was sequenced was naive CD8+ T cells sorted from blood. As DNA, the CDR3 is TGTGCCAGCAGTTTAGTCGGCCTCTCTGGAAACACCATATATTTT. Protein: CASSLVGLSGNTIYF.